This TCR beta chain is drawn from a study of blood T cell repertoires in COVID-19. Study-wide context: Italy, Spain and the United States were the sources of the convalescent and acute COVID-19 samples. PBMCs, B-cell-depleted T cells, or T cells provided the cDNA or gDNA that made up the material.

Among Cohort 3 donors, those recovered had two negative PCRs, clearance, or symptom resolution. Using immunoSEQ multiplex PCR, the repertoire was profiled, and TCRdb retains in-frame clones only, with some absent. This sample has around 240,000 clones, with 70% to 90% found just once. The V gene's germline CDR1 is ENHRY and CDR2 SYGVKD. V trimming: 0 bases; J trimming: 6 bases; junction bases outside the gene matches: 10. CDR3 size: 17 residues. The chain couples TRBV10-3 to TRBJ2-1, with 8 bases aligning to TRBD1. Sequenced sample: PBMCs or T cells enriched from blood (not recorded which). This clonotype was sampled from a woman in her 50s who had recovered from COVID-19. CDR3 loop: CAISESIGRQGFNEQFF. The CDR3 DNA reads TGTGCCATCAGTGAGTCGATAGGGAGACAGGGGTTCAATGAGCAGTTCTTC.